The 26 T cell receptor beta chains below come from one sample, sequenced in a study of spatial heterogeneity in lung cancer. From the 5' RACE reads, TCRdb called clonotypes with MiXCR, one entry per CDR3 protein. The data show fewer than 12,000 distinct CDR3 sequences, 8.5% to 10% seen once. As for time point: sample taken at primary tumor resection. Tumor, nontumor lung or frozen PBMC supplied whole RNA, sequenced without sorting. Sequenced here: PBMCs, sampled at surgery. Every receptor here comes from a male donor with early-stage non-small cell lung cancer.

The sample holds many counts of this clonotype. J is TRBJ2-3 and V is TRBV7-2; D is uncertain. The CDR3 runs 14 residues. The germline CDR1 and CDR2 sequences are SGHTA and FQGNSA. Trimming stripped 6 bases from V and 0 bases from J, with 10 bases between. The CDR3 sequence is CASRKSGSTDTQYF. CDR3 sequence (DNA): TGTGCCAGCAGGAAGAGTGGGAGCACAGATACGCAGTATTTT.

This chain joins TRBV27 and TRBJ2-7, with D uncertain. In germline, CDR1 is MNHEY, CDR2 SMNVEV (reference sequence). V was clipped by 4 bases and J by 0 bases, with 7 bases between them. This CDR3 is built from 13 residues. The CDR3 region is CASSSSVSYEQYF. CDR3 coding DNA: TGTGCCAGCAGTTCCTCCGTCTCCTACGAGCAGTACTTC.

The sample holds many counts of this clonotype. The J gene is TRBJ2-1, the V gene TRBV5-6; D ambiguous. Germline values: CDR1 SGHDT, CDR2 YYEEEE. The CDR3 length is 11 residues. Trimming removed 4 bases from V and 10 bases from J, with 9 bases in between. CDR3 DNA: TGTGCCAGCAGCCGGTGGAGAGAGCAGTTCTTC. This sequence encodes CASSRWREQFF.

About this clonotype itself: A read error may explain this, as a much larger clone is one base away. CDR3 residues: CANSPAGGILVGQFF. The CDR3 coding sequence is TGTGCCAACAGCCCAGCGGGGGGGATTCTGGTTGGGCAGTTCTTC. V is TRBV6-4 and J is TRBJ2-1; 10 positions agree with TRBD2. The CDR3 runs 15 residues. Germline V CDR1 and CDR2: MRHNA, SNTAGT. Germline trimming cut 10 bases from V and 12 bases from J; bases unmatched to any gene: 18.

This clonotype is medium-sized within its sample. The chain recombines TRBV14 with TRBJ1-2, with D hard to call. The CDR3 is 12 residues long. Trimming cost V 1 base and J 8 bases, with 8 bases left between them. Germline V gene data show CDR1 as SGHDN and CDR2 as FVKESK. The CDR3 coding sequence is TGTGCCAGCAGCCAAGTAGGCCGAGGCTACACCTTC. Residues: CASSQVGRGYTF.

This clonotype has more than one count but fewer than ten. This chain joins TRBV7-3 and TRBJ2-1; 12 positions agree with TRBD1. CDR1 and CDR2 from the germline V gene are SGHTA and FQGTGA. Unmatched junction bases numbered 11, after V lost 5 bases and J lost 0 bases. CDR3 length: 19 residues. CDR3 DNA: TGTGCCAGCAGCCGGGGTGGGACAGGGGGCTGGAGCTCCTACAATGAGCAGTTCTTC. It specifies CASSRGGTGGWSSYNEQFF.

By its share, this clonotype is medium-sized. The chain combines TRBV3-1 with TRBJ1-1, with a possible D match to TRBD1 (5 bases). This CDR3 has 12 amino acids. Trimming cost V 3 bases and J 7 bases, with 9 bases left between them. Germline V gives CDR1 LGHDT, CDR2 YNNKEL (reference sequence). The chain's CDR3 is CASSHGGYEAFF. The CDR3 region has the DNA TGTGCCAGCAGCCATGGGGGGTATGAAGCTTTCTTT.

In its sample, this clonotype was seen many times. The rearrangement uses TRBV7-2 and TRBJ1-1; TRBD1 aligns across 8 bases. The V segment lost 5 bases and the J segment 1 base; nucleotides outside the gene matches: 3. Germline assignment: CDR1 SGHTA and CDR2 FQGNSA. This CDR3 spans 14 amino acids. The CDR3 DNA sequence: TGTGCCAGCAGCAGGCAGGGGGCGAACACTGAAGCTTTCTTT. Encoded protein: CASSRQGANTEAFF.

By sample fraction, this clonotype is medium-sized. The V gene is TRBV5-1, the J gene TRBJ1-4; 8 bases map to TRBD1. After removal of 2 bases from V and 8 bases from J, the junction contained 8 bases not matched to a gene. Germline loops: CDR1 SGHRS, CDR2 YFSETQ. The CDR3 sequence is 15 residues long. CDR3 residues: CASSFADRDEEKLFF. In DNA, the CDR3 is TGCGCCAGCAGCTTCGCGGACAGGGACGAAGAAAAACTGTTTTTT.

This clonotype appeared many times. The CDR3 nucleotides are TGTGCCAGCTCACCAATGGTGGATACGCAGTATTTT. Translated: CASSPMVDTQYF. The rearrangement joins TRBV18 to TRBJ2-3, with D uncertain. This CDR3 contains 12 residues. The V end was cut by 2 bases, the J end by 6 bases, with 6 bases between. Looked up from germline, CDR1 is KGHSH and CDR2 is LQKENI.

By frequency in the sample, this clonotype is medium-sized. The rearrangement joins TRBV7-2 to TRBJ2-1; TRBD2 matches 11 bases. Trimming cost V 5 bases and J 10 bases; bases outside gene matches: 10. Germline CDR1 reads SGHTA; CDR2 reads FQGNSA. The CDR3 is 15 amino acids. The CDR3 nucleotides are TGTGCCAGCAGCCCCGGATTAGCGGGAGGGGACGAGCAGTTCTTC. It codes for CASSPGLAGGDEQFF.

This clonotype occurred many times. The V call is TRBV5-1, the J call TRBJ2-3; a possible D gene is TRBD2 (6 bases). CDR3 length equals 14 residues. CDR1 SGHRS and CDR2 YFSETQ come from the germline V gene. Trimming shortened V by 4 bases and J by 1 base, and 10 bases separated the two germline ends. The CDR3 spells CASSPGLRTDTQYF. CDR3 nucleotide sequence: TGCGCCAGCAGCCCGGGACTCCGCACAGATACGCAGTATTTT.

This clonotype is deemed medium-sized. V gene TRBV11-3 combines with J gene TRBJ2-1, with TRBD2 identical over 12 bases. CDR1 SGHNT and CDR2 YENEEA come from the germline V gene. The CDR3 is made up of 14 amino acids. V was clipped by 4 bases and J by 7 bases; unmatched bases: 2. The CDR3 DNA reads TGTGCCAGCAGCTCTAGCGGGGGGGCGAATGAGCAGTTCTTC. Protein sequence: CASSSSGGANEQFF.

This clonotype was detected ten times or more. The chain employs TRBV3-1 and TRBJ2-2; 7 bases line up with TRBD1. The CDR3 length is 16 residues. CDR1 is LGHDT and CDR2 is YNNKEL in the germline V gene (reference sequence). V shed 4 bases, J shed 6 bases, and the junction held 11 bases outside the gene matches. Here the CDR3 reads CASSLNRGSKAGELFF. DNA of the CDR3: TGTGCCAGCAGCCTCAACAGGGGCAGCAAAGCCGGGGAGCTGTTTTTT.

This clonotype was recorded many times. The rearrangement links TRBV2 to TRBJ2-5, with no clear D. V was cut by 8 bases and J by 2 bases, with 12 bases left in between. This CDR3 spans 13 amino acids. Germline CDR1 and CDR2: SNHLY and FYNNEI. The CDR3 DNA sequence: TGTGCCAGCTCGACCCCGGGTCAAGAGACCCAGTACTTC. It codes for CASSTPGQETQYF.

This clonotype has a handful of counts. The V gene is TRBV4-2, the J gene TRBJ2-2; TRBD1 might be the D (6 bases). The CDR3 runs 18 residues. V was clipped by 3 bases and J by 3 bases, with 20 bases between them. Germline V CDR1 and CDR2: LGHNA, YNFKEQ. CDR3 sequence (DNA): TGTGCCAGCAGCCAGGGTCCTGGGGGCAGGGGAGACACCGGGGAGCTGTTTTTT. It encodes CASSQGPGGRGDTGELFF.

This clonotype showed up many times. The rearrangement links TRBV12-3 or TRBV12-4 to TRBJ1-1; weak D call: TRBD1 (6 bases). V lost 3 bases to trimming and J lost 6 bases, with 20 bases between them. This CDR3 has 16 amino acids. CDR3 amino acids: CASSFEAPLRGAEAFF. In DNA, the CDR3 is TGTGCCAGCAGTTTCGAAGCGCCCCTTAGGGGGGCTGAAGCTTTCTTT.

This clonotype was found many times. The chain combines TRBV12-3 or TRBV12-4 with TRBJ2-1; 10 nucleotides match TRBD1. This CDR3 is 15 amino acids long. Trimming removed 5 bases from V and 7 bases from J; junction bases left unmatched: 8. The DNA for the CDR3 is TGTGCCAGCAGTCCTGTGGGACAGGGGTCGAATGAGCAGTTCTTC. Protein product: CASSPVGQGSNEQFF.

The table lists this clonotype with many counts. The chain has TRBV29-1 and TRBJ2-1; D remains unclear. The germline V gene encodes CDR1 SQVTM and CDR2 ANQGSEA. The length of the CDR3 is 12 residues. Trimming left V 4 bases short and J 7 bases short, with 11 bases between. CDR3 protein: CSVVKGSNEQFF. In nucleotides, the CDR3 is TGCAGCGTTGTAAAGGGTTCGAATGAGCAGTTCTTC.

This clonotype was seen repeatedly, ten times or more. The rearrangement joins TRBV7-9 to TRBJ2-7, with D tentatively TRBD2 (6 bases). The V gene's germline CDR1 is SEHNR and CDR2 FQNEAQ (reference sequence). V was cut by 3 bases and J by 6 bases, with 9 bases left in between. CDR3 length: 12 amino acids. CDR3 bases: TGTGCCAGCAGCTTGACTAGTTCCGAGCAGTACTTC. Translated: CASSLTSSEQYF.

In its sample, this clonotype was seen many times. The CDR3 spells CASSYGGRRTDTQYF. The DNA for the CDR3 is TGTGCCAGCAGTTACGGGGGGCGCCGCACAGATACGCAGTATTTT. The rearrangement joins TRBV6-5 to TRBJ2-3; perhaps D is TRBD1 or TRBD2 (6 bases each). The CDR3 length is 15 residues. Germline V gene lookup returns CDR1 MNHEY and CDR2 SVGAGI. V lost 2 bases to trimming and J lost 1 base, with 10 bases between them.

Ten or more counts support this clonotype. The rearrangement uses TRBV6-6 and TRBJ1-3; D ambiguous. Deletions cut 7 bases from V and 0 bases from J, with 19 bases between. The CDR3 extends over 17 amino acids. Germline V CDR1 and CDR2: MNHNY, SVGAGI (reference sequence). CDR3 amino acids: CASTPFSGGLSGNTIYF. In DNA, the CDR3 is TGTGCCAGCACCCCGTTTTCGGGAGGGCTCTCTGGAAACACCATATATTTT.

This clonotype showed up many times. The gene calls are TRBV5-1 and TRBJ2-6, with D tentatively TRBD1 (5 bases). Germline V lookup: CDR1 SGHRS, CDR2 YFSETQ. This CDR3 is built from 18 residues. V was cut by 0 bases and J by 0 bases, with 13 bases left in between. The CDR3 sequence is CASSLDATASSGANVLTF. The CDR3 DNA reads TGCGCCAGCAGCTTGGACGCGACAGCCTCCTCTGGGGCCAACGTCCTGACTTTC.

Ten or more counts support this clonotype. This chain links TRBV12-3 or TRBV12-4 with TRBJ2-2; D not resolved. Trimming took off 3 bases at V and 4 bases at J, with 9 bases between the two ends. There are 14 residues in the CDR3. CDR3 nucleotides: TGTGCCAGCAGTTTCATGGTTCCCACCGGGGAGCTGTTTTTT. It codes for CASSFMVPTGELFF.

The table lists this clonotype with many counts. This chain connects TRBV7-9 to TRBJ1-1, with 8 bases lining up with TRBD1. V was pared by 1 base and J by 5 bases, with 3 bases of the junction left unmatched. The CDR3 spans 14 residues. Germline CDR1 is SEHNR and CDR2 is FQNEAQ (reference sequence). The CDR3 region has the DNA TGTGCCAGCAGCTTAGTACAGGGGGGGACTGAAGCTTTCTTT. Translating it yields CASSLVQGGTEAFF.

This clonotype was recorded many times. CDR3 region: CASSRGTPSGEQFF. In DNA form, the CDR3 reads TGTGCCAGCAGCCGAGGGACACCTTCGGGTGAGCAGTTCTTC. This sequence joins TRBV6-2 or TRBV6-3 and TRBJ2-1; D may be TRBD1 (6 bases). V was clipped by 6 bases and J by 9 bases, with 18 bases between them. The V gene's germline CDR1 is MNHEY and CDR2 SVGEGT. This CDR3 is 14 amino acids long.